A single sample is the source of the 8 T cell receptor beta chains below, sequenced in a study of a mutant IDH1 vaccine in newly diagnosed glioma. Time point here: week 47, end of study. Alongside topical imiquimod, each dose of vaccine comprised 300 ug of mutant IDH1 20-mer peptide. These receptors' targets are unknown. Sequencing was performed with immunoSEQ multiplex PCR; in TCRdb, only in-frame clones are kept and a portion is missing. The sample holds roughly 30,000 clones, around 82% seen once. Here the sequenced sample was PBMCs, taken from a glioma patient whose treatment included an IDH1 peptide vaccine. These receptors were collected from a man aged 25 to 40 with glioma.

This sequence joins TRBV27 and TRBJ2-5, with 14 bases matching TRBD2. Trimming removed 4 bases from V and 2 bases from J; junction bases left unmatched: 12. The CDR3 contains 19 residues. Germline-derived CDR1 and CDR2 are MNHEY and SMNVEV (reference sequence). The CDR3 coding sequence is TGTGCCAGCAGTTGGCTATCTGGGACTAGCGGGAGCTTACAAGAGACCCAGTACTTC. Protein: CASSWLSGTSGSLQETQYF.

The genes are TRBV4-1 and TRBJ2-2; 8 bases line up with TRBD1. The CDR3 length is 18 residues. Germline CDR1 MGHRA, CDR2 YSYEKL. The junction had 9 bases not matched to a gene; V was cut back by 0 bases and J by 3 bases. CDR3 protein: CASSQDTPGQGYTGELFF. CDR3 DNA sequence: TGCGCCAGCAGCCAAGATACCCCAGGACAGGGATACACCGGGGAGCTGTTTTTT.

A single count supports this clone. This chain uses TRBV15 with TRBJ2-7, with 11 bases aligning to TRBD1. V shed 6 bases, J shed 2 bases, and the junction held 3 bases outside the gene matches. This CDR3 is built from 14 residues. Germline V lookup: CDR1 LNHNV, CDR2 YYDKDF (reference sequence). The CDR3: CATRRDRGTYEQYF. The CDR3 nucleotides read TGTGCCACCAGACGGGACAGGGGGACCTACGAGCAGTACTTC.

CDR3 sequence: CASSPRSGANVLTF. The CDR3, as DNA: TGTGCCAGCAGCCCTAGATCTGGGGCCAACGTCCTGACTTTC. The rearrangement uses TRBV7-2 and TRBJ2-6, with no clear D. Looked up from germline, CDR1 is SGHTA and CDR2 is FQGNSA. Trimming shortened V by 5 bases and J by 1 base, and 6 bases separated the two germline ends. CDR3 size: 14 residues.

In this sample, this clone turned up a few times. The chain is built from TRBV30 and TRBJ1-4; D may be TRBD1 (5 bases). Germline V gene sequence: CDR1 GTSNPN, CDR2 SVGIG (reference sequence). The CDR3 runs 18 residues. The V end was cut by 0 bases, the J end by 3 bases, with 20 bases between. The DNA of the CDR3 is TGTGCCTGGAGTGTACGTGCGGGCAGGGAGGGAGCTAATGAAAAACTGTTTTTT. It codes for CAWSVRAGREGANEKLFF.

The chain couples TRBV27 to TRBJ2-7; D is possibly TRBD2 (6 bases). Trimming left V 0 bases short and J 5 bases short, with 8 bases between. CDR3 length equals 13 residues. Per the germline V gene, CDR1 is MNHEY and CDR2 is SMNVEV (reference sequence). CDR3 in DNA: TGTGCCAGCAGTTTATCTTGGAGGGACGAGCAGTACTTC. Amino acids: CASSLSWRDEQYF.

The V and J genes are TRBV5-1 and TRBJ2-7, with 11 bases matching TRBD2. Trimming removed 8 bases from V and 1 base from J; junction bases left unmatched: 8. Looked up from germline, CDR1 is SGHRS and CDR2 is YFSETQ. This CDR3 comprises 15 residues. CDR3 residues: CASRPGTSGSYEQYF. The CDR3 DNA follows: TGCGCCAGTCGCCCCGGGACTAGCGGTTCCTACGAGCAGTACTTC.

The V call is TRBV19, the J call TRBJ2-1; tentative D call: TRBD2 (6 bases). Trimming stripped 1 base from V and 3 bases from J, with 10 bases between. Germline CDR1 LNHDA, CDR2 SQIVND (reference sequence). The CDR3 sequence is 15 residues long. In nucleotides, the CDR3 is TGTGCCAGTAGTATAGTGGCGGGAAGCTACAATGAGCAGTTCTTC. It specifies CASSIVAGSYNEQFF.